This entry lists 11 T cell receptor beta chains sequenced from one sample in a study of T-cell reconstitution after alpha-beta-depleted transplantation in children. Unique molecular identifiers were incorporated into the prepared TCRbeta library. MiXCR was run by TCRdb on the PCR reads, yielding one entry per CDR3 protein. The table has about 580,000 distinct CDR3 sequences, more than 20% seen once; the top ten hold less than 15%. The sample was PBMCs, mostly from graft donor cells, taken 360 days after TCRalphabeta/CD19-depleted stem cell transplant. All receptors derive from a boy younger than two who had a stem cell transplant for acute myeloid leukemia, so the T cells may come from the graft donor.

The V and J genes are TRBV10-3 and TRBJ2-1; no definite D call. CDR3 length equals 12 residues. The V end lost 8 bases, the J end lost 5 bases, and 10 bases lay between the germline ends. The germline gives CDR1 ENHRY, CDR2 SYGVKD. The CDR3 sequence is CAIAKVNNEQFF. CDR3 sequence (DNA): TGTGCCATCGCCAAAGTGAACAATGAGCAGTTCTTC.

This clonotype was observed a handful of times. V is TRBV25-1 and J is TRBJ2-1; 7 bases map to TRBD1. Per the germline V gene, CDR1 is MGHDK and CDR2 is SYGVNS. There are 14 residues in the CDR3. The J segment lost 6 bases and the V segment lost 2 bases, leaving 4 bases of the junction unmatched. The CDR3 loop is CASSEVGQPNEQFF. CDR3 sequence (DNA): TGTGCCAGCAGTGAAGTGGGACAGCCCAATGAGCAGTTCTTC.

This clonotype has a handful of counts. The chain has TRBV20-1 and TRBJ2-7; 8 nucleotides match TRBD2. With V trimmed by 2 bases and J by 5 bases, 5 bases remained unmatched. The CDR3 contains 13 residues. Germline V gene sequence: CDR1 DFQATT, CDR2 SNEGSKA (reference sequence). DNA of the CDR3: TGCAGTGCTAGAACGGGGGGGCCTAACGAGCAGTACTTC. It codes for CSARTGGPNEQYF.

Ten or more counts support this clonotype. The chain uses TRBV5-4 and TRBJ2-5; 8 nucleotides align to TRBD2. The junction had 24 bases not matched to a gene; V was cut back by 1 base and J by 1 base. The V gene's germline CDR1 is SGHNT and CDR2 YYREEE (reference sequence). CDR3 length: 22 amino acids. For the CDR3, the DNA is TGTGCCAGCAGCTTGCCCCCCCGGTCCCTGGTAGCGGGGTATATCGGCCAAGAGACCCAGTACTTC. Its protein product is CASSLPPRSLVAGYIGQETQYF.

This clonotype has a count of ten or more. V gene TRBV20-1 combines with J gene TRBJ2-1; 11 bases are shared with TRBD2. The CDR3 contains 14 residues. The ends lost 1 base at V and 10 bases at J; junction bases unmatched: 6. CDR1 and CDR2 (germline): DFQATT, SNEGSKA (reference sequence). The CDR3 is CSARVLAGGWEQFF. The CDR3 region has the DNA TGCAGTGCTAGAGTGCTAGCGGGGGGCTGGGAGCAGTTCTTC.

This clonotype occurred many times. V usage is TRBV7-6 and J usage is TRBJ1-2; no reliable D call. The CDR3 has 14 residues. The V end lost 5 bases, the J end lost 4 bases, and 14 bases lay between the germline ends. Germline CDR1 is SGHVS and CDR2 is FNYEAQ. CDR3 protein: CASSQERGGYGYTF. The CDR3 DNA follows: TGTGCCAGCAGCCAAGAACGTGGCGGCTATGGCTACACCTTC.

This clonotype was seen repeatedly, ten times or more. The chain recombines TRBV3-1 with TRBJ2-5; D remains ambiguous. Between the trimmed V and J ends, which lost 1 base and 7 bases, there was a span of 4 bases. The CDR3 loop spans 11 amino acids. From germline, CDR1 is LGHDT and CDR2 YNNKEL (reference sequence). The CDR3 sequence is CASSQGGTQYF. The DNA for the CDR3 is TGTGCCAGCAGCCAAGGGGGGACCCAGTACTTC.

This clonotype was seen a handful of times. V is TRBV7-6 and J is TRBJ2-1, with a possible D match to TRBD1 (6 bases). Trimming took off 4 bases at V and 3 bases at J, with 13 bases between the two ends. Germline V gene lookup returns CDR1 SGHVS and CDR2 FNYEAQ. The CDR3 is made up of 15 amino acids. CDR3: CASSSTGFDYNEQFF. The DNA for the CDR3 is TGTGCCAGCAGCTCCACAGGGTTTGACTACAATGAGCAGTTCTTC.

This clonotype was picked up many times. J is TRBJ2-7 and V is TRBV7-9; TRBD1 agrees at 10 bases. The CDR3 spans 13 residues. CDR1 is SEHNR and CDR2 is FQNEAQ in the germline V gene (reference sequence). V lost 5 bases and J lost 2; bases outside the gene matches: 0. The CDR3 nucleotides are TGTGCCAGCAGCGACAGGGGGCCCTACGAGCAGTACTTC. Its translation is CASSDRGPYEQYF.

The rearrangement uses TRBV20-1 and TRBJ2-4; TRBD1 agrees at 7 bases. The length of the CDR3 is 17 residues. From germline, CDR1 is DFQATT and CDR2 SNEGSKA (reference sequence). V was pared by 5 bases and J by 0 bases, with 13 bases of the junction left unmatched. CDR3 bases: TGCAGTGCTCCCCGACAGGGATCCGCCCTAGCCAAAAACATTCAGTACTTC. This translates into CSAPRQGSALAKNIQYF.

This clonotype was found many times. The chain combines TRBV12-3 or TRBV12-4 with TRBJ2-1, with a weak D call TRBD1 (5 bases). The CDR3 is 14 residues long. V dropped 5 bases and J dropped 7 bases, with 15 bases sitting between them. Here the CDR3 reads CASSVPGPGNEQFF. CDR3 in DNA: TGTGCCAGCAGTGTCCCCGGCCCAGGGAATGAGCAGTTCTTC.